This T cell receptor (beta chain) comes out of a study of OX40 agonist ivuxolimab in advanced cancers. Concerning this clone itself: Its antigen is not known.

Study-level results: Individuals who were partial responders at 0.1-3.0 mg/kg had clonal expansion that ranked among the lowest. Doses of 0.1 to 3.0 mg/kg were accompanied by clonal expansion of CD4+ and CD8+ blood T cells by week 6.

Using immunoSEQ multiplex PCR, the repertoire was profiled, and TCRdb retains in-frame clones only, with some absent. The sample lists around 74,000 clones; approximately 83% were seen once. Germline values: CDR1 GTSNPN, CDR2 SVGIG (reference sequence). V lost 3 bases and J lost 4; bases outside the gene matches: 2. This CDR3 contains 14 residues. This material consisted of CD4+ or CD8+ T cells sorted from blood, taken in a trial of the OX40 agonist ivuxolimab. The clonotype was recovered from an adult with an advanced solid tumor such as melanoma, head and neck, liver or kidney cancer. The chain carries TRBV30 and TRBJ2-2; 10 bases agree with TRBD2. In DNA, the CDR3 is TGTGCCTGGAGGGGACTAGCGAGCACCGGGGAGCTGTTTTTT. This sequence encodes CAWRGLASTGELFF.